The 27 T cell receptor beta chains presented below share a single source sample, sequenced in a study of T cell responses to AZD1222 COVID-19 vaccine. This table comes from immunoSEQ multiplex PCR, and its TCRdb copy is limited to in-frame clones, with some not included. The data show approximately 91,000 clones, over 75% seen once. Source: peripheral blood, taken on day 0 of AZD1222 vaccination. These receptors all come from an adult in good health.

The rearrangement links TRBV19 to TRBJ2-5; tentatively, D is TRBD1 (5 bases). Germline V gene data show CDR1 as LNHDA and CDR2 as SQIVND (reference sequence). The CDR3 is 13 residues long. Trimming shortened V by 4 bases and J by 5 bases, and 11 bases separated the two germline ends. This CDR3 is CASSSRVLETQYF. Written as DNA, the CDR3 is TGTGCCAGTAGTAGCAGGGTCTTGGAGACCCAGTACTTC.

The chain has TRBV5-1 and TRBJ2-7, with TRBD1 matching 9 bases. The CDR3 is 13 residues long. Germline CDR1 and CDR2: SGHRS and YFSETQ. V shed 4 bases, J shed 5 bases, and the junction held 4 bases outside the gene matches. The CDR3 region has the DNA TGCGCCAGCAGCCGGGGACAGGGTGACGAGCAGTACTTC. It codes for CASSRGQGDEQYF.

The CDR3 DNA follows: TGTGCCAGCACCAACAGATTCACTGAAGCTTTCTTT. Translated, it gives CASTNRFTEAFF. The J gene is TRBJ1-1, the V gene TRBV12-3 or TRBV12-4; D unresolved. The CDR3 contains 12 residues. The ends were cut back, 7 bases at V and 4 bases at J, with 10 bases in the middle.

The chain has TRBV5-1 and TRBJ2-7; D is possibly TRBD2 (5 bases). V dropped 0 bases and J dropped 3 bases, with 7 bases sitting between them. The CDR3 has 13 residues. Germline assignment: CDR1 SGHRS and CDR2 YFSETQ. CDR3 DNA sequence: TGCGCCAGCAGCTTGGCACTAGGCTACGAGCAGTACTTC. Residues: CASSLALGYEQYF.

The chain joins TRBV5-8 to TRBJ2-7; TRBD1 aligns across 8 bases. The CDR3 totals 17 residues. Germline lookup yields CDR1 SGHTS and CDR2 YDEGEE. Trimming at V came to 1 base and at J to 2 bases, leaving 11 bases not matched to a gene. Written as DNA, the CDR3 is TGTGCCAGCAGCTTGAACAGGGGGAATAGTATAACCTACGAGCAGTACTTC. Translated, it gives CASSLNRGNSITYEQYF. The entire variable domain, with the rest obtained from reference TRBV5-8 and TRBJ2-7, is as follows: EAGVTQSPTHLIKTRGQQATLRCSPISGHTSVYWYQQALGLGLQFLLWYDEGEERNRGNFPPRFSGRQFPNYSSELNVNALELEDSALYLCASSLNRGNSITYEQYFGPGTRLTVT.

The CDR3 protein is CASSLGPLDGYTF. The CDR3 nucleotides are TGCGCCAGCAGCCTGGGGCCCCTTGATGGCTACACCTTC. This rearrangement joins TRBV5-1 to TRBJ1-2; possibly TRBD1 for D (5 bases). This CDR3 region has 13 residues. Trimming took off 4 bases at V and 6 bases at J, with 13 bases between the two ends. Germline V gives CDR1 SGHRS, CDR2 YFSETQ.

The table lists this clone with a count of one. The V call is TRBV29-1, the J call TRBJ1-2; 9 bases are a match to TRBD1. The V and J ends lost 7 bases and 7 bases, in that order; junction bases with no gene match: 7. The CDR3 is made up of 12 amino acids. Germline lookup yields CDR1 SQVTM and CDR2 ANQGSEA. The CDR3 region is CSAAQGAFGYTF. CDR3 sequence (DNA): TGCAGCGCGGCACAGGGGGCTTTTGGCTACACCTTC.

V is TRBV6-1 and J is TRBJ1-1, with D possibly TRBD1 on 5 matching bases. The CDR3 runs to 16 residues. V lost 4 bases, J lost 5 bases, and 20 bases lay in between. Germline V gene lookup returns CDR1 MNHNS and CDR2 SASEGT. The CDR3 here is CASSGKGPPWGTEAFF. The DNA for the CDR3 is TGTGCCAGCAGTGGGAAGGGACCCCCCTGGGGAACTGAAGCTTTCTTT.

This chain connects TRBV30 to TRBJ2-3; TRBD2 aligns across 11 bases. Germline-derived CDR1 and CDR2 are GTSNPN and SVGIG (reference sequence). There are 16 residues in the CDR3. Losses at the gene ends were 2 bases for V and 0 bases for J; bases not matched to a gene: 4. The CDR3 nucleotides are TGTGCCTGGAGTCCCGGGACTAGCGGCAGCACAGATACGCAGTATTTT. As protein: CAWSPGTSGSTDTQYF.

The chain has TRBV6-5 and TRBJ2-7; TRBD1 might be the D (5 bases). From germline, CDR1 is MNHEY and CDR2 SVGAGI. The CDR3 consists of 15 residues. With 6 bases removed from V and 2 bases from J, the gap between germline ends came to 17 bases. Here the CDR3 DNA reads TGTGCCAGCAGCACTGTAGTCAGGGTCACCTACGAGCAGTACTTC. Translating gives CASSTVVRVTYEQYF.

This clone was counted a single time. Here the CDR3 DNA reads TGTGCCAGCAGTTACTCGCTGTCCAGGGGGCAAAACTACAATGAGCAGTTCTTC. Protein product: CASSYSLSRGQNYNEQFF. The gene calls are TRBV6-2 or TRBV6-3 and TRBJ2-1; 8 bases map to TRBD1. The V gene end was trimmed by 0 bases and the J gene end by 3 bases; junction bases not matched to a gene: 10. The CDR3 spans 18 residues. Germline V CDR1 and CDR2: MNHEY, SVGEGT.

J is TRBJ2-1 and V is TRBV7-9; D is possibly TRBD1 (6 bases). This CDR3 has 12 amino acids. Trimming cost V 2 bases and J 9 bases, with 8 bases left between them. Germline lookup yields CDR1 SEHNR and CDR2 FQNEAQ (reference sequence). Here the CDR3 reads CASSLQGGEQFF. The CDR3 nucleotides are TGTGCCAGCAGCTTACAAGGGGGTGAGCAGTTCTTC.

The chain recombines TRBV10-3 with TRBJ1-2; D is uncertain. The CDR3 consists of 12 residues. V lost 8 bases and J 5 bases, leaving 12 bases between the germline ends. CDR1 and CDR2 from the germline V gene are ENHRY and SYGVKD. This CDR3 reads CAILGQDYGYTF. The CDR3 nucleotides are TGTGCCATCTTAGGGCAGGATTATGGCTACACCTTC.

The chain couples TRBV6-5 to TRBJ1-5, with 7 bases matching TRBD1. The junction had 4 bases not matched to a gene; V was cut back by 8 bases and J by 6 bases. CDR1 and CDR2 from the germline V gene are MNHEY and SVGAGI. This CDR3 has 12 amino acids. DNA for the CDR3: TGTGCCAGCTCTGACAGGGTTCAGCCCCAGCATTTT. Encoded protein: CASSDRVQPQHF.

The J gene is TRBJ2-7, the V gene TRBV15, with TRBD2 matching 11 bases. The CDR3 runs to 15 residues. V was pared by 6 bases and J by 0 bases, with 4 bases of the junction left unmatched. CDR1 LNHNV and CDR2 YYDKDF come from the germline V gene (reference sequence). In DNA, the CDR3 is TGTGCCACCAGTACGACTAGCGGGGCCTCCTACGAGCAGTACTTC. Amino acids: CATSTTSGASYEQYF.

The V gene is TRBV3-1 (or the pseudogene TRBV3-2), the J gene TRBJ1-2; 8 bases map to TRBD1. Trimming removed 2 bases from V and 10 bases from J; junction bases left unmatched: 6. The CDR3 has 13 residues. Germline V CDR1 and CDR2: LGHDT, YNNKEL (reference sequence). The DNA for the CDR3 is TGTGCCAGCAGCCAATCAAGGACAGGGCACTACACCTTC. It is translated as CASSQSRTGHYTF.

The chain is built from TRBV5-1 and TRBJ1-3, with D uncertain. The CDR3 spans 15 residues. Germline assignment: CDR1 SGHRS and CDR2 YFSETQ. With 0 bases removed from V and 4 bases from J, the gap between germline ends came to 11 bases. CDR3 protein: CASSLESGSGNTIYF. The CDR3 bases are TGCGCCAGCAGCTTGGAATCGGGAAGCGGAAACACCATATATTTT. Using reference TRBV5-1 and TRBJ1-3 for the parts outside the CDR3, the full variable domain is KAGVTQTPRYLIKTRGQQVTLSCSPISGHRSVSWYQQTPGQGLQFLFEYFSETQRNKGNFPGRFSGRQFSNSRSEMNVSTLELGDSALYLCASSLESGSGNTIYFGEGSWLTVV.

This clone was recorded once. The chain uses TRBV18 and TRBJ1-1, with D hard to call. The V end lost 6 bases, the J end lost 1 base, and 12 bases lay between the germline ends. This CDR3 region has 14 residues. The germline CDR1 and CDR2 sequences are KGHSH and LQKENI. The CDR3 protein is CASSPWTENTEAFF. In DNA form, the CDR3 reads TGTGCCAGCTCGCCGTGGACGGAGAACACTGAAGCTTTCTTT.

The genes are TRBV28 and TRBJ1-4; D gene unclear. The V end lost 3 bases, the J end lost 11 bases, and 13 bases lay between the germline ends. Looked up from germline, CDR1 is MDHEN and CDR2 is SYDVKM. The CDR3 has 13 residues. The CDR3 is CASSFVAAGKLFF. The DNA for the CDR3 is TGTGCCAGCAGTTTCGTGGCAGCCGGGAAACTGTTTTTT.

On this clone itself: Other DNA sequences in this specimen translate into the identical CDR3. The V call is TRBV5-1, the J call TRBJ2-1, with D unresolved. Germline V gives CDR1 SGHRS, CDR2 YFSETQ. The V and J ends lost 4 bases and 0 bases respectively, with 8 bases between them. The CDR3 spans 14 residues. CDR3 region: CASSLDISYNEQFF. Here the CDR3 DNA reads TGCGCCAGCAGCCTTGACATCTCCTACAATGAGCAGTTCTTC.

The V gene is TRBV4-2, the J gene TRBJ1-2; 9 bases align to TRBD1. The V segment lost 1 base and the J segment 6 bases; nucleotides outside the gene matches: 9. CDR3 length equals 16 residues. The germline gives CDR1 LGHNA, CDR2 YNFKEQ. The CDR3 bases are TGTGCCAGCAGCCAAGTCTTGGGACAGGGCCGAGATGGCTACACCTTC. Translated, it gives CASSQVLGQGRDGYTF.

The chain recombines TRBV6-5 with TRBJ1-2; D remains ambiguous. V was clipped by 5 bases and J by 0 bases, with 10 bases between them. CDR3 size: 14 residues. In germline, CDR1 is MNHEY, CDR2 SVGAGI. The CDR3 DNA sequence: TGTGCCAGCAGTACCAGGTCACCTAACTATGGCTACACCTTC. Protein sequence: CASSTRSPNYGYTF.

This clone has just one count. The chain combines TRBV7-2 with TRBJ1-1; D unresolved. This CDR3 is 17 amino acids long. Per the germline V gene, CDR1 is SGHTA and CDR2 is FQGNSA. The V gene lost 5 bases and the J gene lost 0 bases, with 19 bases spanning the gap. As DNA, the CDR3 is TGTGCCAGCAGCCCCCGCATTAAGACGGCCCTGAACACTGAAGCTTTCTTT. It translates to CASSPRIKTALNTEAFF.

CDR3 residues: CASSFPPIALQGAIDYGYTF. The CDR3 nucleotides read TGTGCCAGTAGTTTCCCACCTATCGCCTTACAGGGGGCGATTGACTATGGCTACACCTTC. V and J are TRBV19 and TRBJ1-2; 9 bases map to TRBD1. Germline CDR1 LNHDA, CDR2 SQIVND (reference sequence). V lost 5 bases to trimming and J lost 3 bases; unmatched junction nucleotides: 22. The CDR3 has 20 residues.

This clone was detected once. CDR3 bases: TGCGCCAGCAGTCGACAGGGAACCGGGGAGCTGTTTTTT. It translates to CASSRQGTGELFF. V usage is TRBV5-1 and J usage is TRBJ2-2, with TRBD1 matching 7 bases. After removal of 5 bases from V and 5 bases from J, the junction contained 3 bases not matched to a gene. From germline, CDR1 is SGHRS and CDR2 YFSETQ. CDR3 length: 13 amino acids.

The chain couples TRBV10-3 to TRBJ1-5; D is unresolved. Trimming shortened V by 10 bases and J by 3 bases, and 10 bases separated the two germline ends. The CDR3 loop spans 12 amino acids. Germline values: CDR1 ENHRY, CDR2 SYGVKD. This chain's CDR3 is CATRTANQPQHF. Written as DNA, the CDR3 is TGTGCCACCCGGACGGCCAATCAGCCCCAGCATTTT.

CDR3 in DNA: TGTGCCAGTAGTTTCACAGGGTCCTACGAGCAGTACTTC. It yields the protein CASSFTGSYEQYF. V usage is TRBV19 and J usage is TRBJ2-7; D is perhaps TRBD1 (6 bases). The CDR3 runs 13 residues. The germline CDR1 and CDR2 sequences are LNHDA and SQIVND (reference sequence). Trimming removed 5 bases at V and 1 base at J, with 9 bases between.